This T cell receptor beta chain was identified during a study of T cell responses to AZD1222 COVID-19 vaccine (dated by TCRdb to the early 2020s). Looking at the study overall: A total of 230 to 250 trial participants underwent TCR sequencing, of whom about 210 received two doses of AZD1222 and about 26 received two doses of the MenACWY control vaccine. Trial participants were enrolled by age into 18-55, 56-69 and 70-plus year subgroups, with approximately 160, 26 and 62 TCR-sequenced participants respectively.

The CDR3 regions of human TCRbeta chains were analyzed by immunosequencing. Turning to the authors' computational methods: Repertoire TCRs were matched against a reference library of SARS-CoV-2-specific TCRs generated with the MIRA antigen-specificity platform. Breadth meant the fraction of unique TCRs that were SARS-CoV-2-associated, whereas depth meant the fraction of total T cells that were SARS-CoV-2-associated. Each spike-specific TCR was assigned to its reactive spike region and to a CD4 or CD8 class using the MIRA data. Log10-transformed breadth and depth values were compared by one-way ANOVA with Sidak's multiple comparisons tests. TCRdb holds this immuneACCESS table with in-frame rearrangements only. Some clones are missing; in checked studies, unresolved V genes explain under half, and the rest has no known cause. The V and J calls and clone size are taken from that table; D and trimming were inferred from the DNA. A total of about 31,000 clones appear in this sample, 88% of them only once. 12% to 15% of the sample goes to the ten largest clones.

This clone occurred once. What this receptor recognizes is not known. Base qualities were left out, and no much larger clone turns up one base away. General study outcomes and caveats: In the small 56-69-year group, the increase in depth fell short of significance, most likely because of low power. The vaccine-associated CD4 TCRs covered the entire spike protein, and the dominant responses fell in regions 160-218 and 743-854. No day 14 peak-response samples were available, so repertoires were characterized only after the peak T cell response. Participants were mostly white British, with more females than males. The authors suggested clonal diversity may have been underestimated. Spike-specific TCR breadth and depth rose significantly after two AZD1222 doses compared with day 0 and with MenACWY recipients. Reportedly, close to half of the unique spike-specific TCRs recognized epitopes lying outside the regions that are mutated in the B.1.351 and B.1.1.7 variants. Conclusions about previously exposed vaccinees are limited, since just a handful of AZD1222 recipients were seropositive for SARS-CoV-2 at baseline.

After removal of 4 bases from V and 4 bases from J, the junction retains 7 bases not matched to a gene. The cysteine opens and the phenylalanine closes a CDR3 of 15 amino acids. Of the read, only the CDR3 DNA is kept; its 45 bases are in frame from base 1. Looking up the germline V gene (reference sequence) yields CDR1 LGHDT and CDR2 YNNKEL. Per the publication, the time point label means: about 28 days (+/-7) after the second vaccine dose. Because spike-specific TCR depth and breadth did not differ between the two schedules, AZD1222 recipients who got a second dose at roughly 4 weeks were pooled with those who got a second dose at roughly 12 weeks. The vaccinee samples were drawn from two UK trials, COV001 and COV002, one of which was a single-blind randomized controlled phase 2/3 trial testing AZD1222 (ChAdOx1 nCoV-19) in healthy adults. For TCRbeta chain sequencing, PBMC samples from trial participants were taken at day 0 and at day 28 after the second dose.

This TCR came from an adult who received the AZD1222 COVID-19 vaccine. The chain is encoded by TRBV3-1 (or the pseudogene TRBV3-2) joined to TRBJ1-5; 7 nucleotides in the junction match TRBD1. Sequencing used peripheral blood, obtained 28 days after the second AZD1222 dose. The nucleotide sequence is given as TGTGCCAGCAGCCCCACGGGACAGCCGAATCAGCCCCAGCATTTT. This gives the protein CASSPTGQPNQPQHF.